The rows below give T cell receptor beta chains drawn from one sample of a study of blood T cell repertoires in COVID-19. Clones were sequenced by immunoSEQ multiplex PCR, and TCRdb holds only the in-frame ones, with some missing. The sample contains 16,000 or so clones, around nine tenths of which appear only once. The sequencing input was peripheral blood. These receptors all stem from a human donor in a cohort sampled during active COVID-19. Each CDR3 is given with its conserved first and last residue. Each record gives: V gene, CDR3 protein.

>TRBV6-2/TRBV6-3
CASSWTGATNEKLFF
>TRBV19
CASSITPGQGAF
>TRBV15
CATSPTGAGNTIYF
>TRBV2
CASSSRVNTGELFF
>TRBV25-1
CASSEFTGTEKLFF
>TRBV29-1
CSALGTGRRGAFF
>TRBV18
CASSPQRQLQETQYF
>TRBV6-6
CASSYSNRLTYEQYF
>TRBV19
CASSTRLAGYEQFF
>TRBV9
CASSPLAGVASTDTQYF
>TRBV24-1
CAMSRGIGKTQYF
>TRBV27
CASSFQTGITDTQYF
>TRBV5-1
CASREAGDTQYF
>TRBV15
CATSVSGGANEQYF
>TRBV5-6
CASSPQGVSNEKLFF
>TRBV7-2
CASSRDRGRDTQYF
>TRBV11-2
CASSLGQGDLYEQYF
>TRBV15
CATSLTGNTEAFF
>TRBV19
CASQQQTGNYGYTF
>TRBV7-6
CASSPRRALTDTQYF
>TRBV6-5
CASSSDRANQPQHF
>TRBV29-1
CSVEDYRGTYEQYF
>TRBV11-2
CASRFGTSGWSSYEQYF
>TRBV4-1
CASSQEGVAGENEQFF
>TRBV19
CASSISTGQETQYF
>TRBV9
CASSPTQGSYEQYF
>TRBV10-3
CAISESSGGHEQYF
>TRBV4-1
CASSHLDRGRNQPQHF
>TRBV7-3
CASSLQGIPYNEQFF